This T cell receptor (beta chain) is drawn from a study of T cell repertoires in cytomegalovirus infection. Looking at the study overall: Shared public TCR beta signatures pointed to both CMV infection and a matching HLA type. General observations from the study: There were carriers of CMV plus the relevant HLA, and cumulative public TCR beta family frequency identified them. Ex vivo responses were dominated by HLA-C-restricted CMV-specific TCR beta clonotypes.

One entry per CDR3 protein, called by TCRdb with MiXCR from the reads. The profile shows 480,000 or so distinct CDR3 sequences, around 11% of them singletons. This clonotype was detected many times. The antigen remains undetermined. This receptor was identified in a human donor in good health (CMV status not recorded). Some clones in this sample may be carry-over from other donors' samples. Material for sequencing was PBMCs.

This CDR3 reads CASSPGTGGKNEQFF. CDR3 nucleotides: TGTGCCAGCAGCCCCGGGACCGGCGGAAAGAATGAGCAGTTCTTC. The V call is TRBV7-3, the J call TRBJ2-1, with D possibly being TRBD1 or TRBD2 (5 bases each). V lost 5 bases and J 7 bases, leaving 18 bases between the germline ends. The CDR3 loop spans 15 amino acids. Germline assignment: CDR1 SGHTA and CDR2 FQGTGA.